This passage covers 21 T cell receptor beta chains from one sample sequenced in a study of T cell repertoires in cytomegalovirus infection. MiXCR was run by TCRdb on the reads, yielding one entry per CDR3 protein. Of approximately 750,000 distinct CDR3 sequences listed, 35% are singletons. Source material: PBMCs. These receptors were collected from a human donor in good health (CMV status not recorded). Some clones in this sample may be carry-over from other donors' samples.

There are a few counts of this clonotype. The chain is built from TRBV4-1 and TRBJ1-2, with TRBD1 matching 7 bases. The V gene end was trimmed by 1 base and the J gene end by 4 bases; junction bases not matched to a gene: 3. CDR3 size: 14 residues. Germline-derived CDR1 and CDR2 are MGHRA and YSYEKL. CDR3 region: CASSQATGSYGYTF. CDR3 nucleotide sequence: TGCGCCAGCAGCCAAGCGACAGGGAGCTATGGCTACACCTTC.

The chain joins TRBV6-1 to TRBJ1-6, with unresolved D. Germline V gene sequence: CDR1 MNHNS, CDR2 SASEGT. The CDR3 consists of 16 residues. With 1 base removed from V and 10 bases from J, the gap between germline ends came to 17 bases. The CDR3 spells CASSEGAVHSQSPLHF. CDR3 nucleotide sequence: TGTGCCAGCAGTGAAGGGGCAGTTCATTCCCAATCACCCCTCCACTTT.

The chain carries TRBV5-1 and TRBJ1-1, with D maybe TRBD1 (6 bases). The CDR3 contains 13 residues. Trimming took off 6 bases at V and 4 bases at J, with 13 bases between the two ends. Germline-derived CDR1 and CDR2 are SGHRS and YFSETQ. The CDR3 loop reads CASTYGGATEAFF. The DNA for the CDR3 is TGCGCCAGCACCTACGGGGGGGCCACTGAAGCTTTCTTT.

This sequence joins TRBV7-2 and TRBJ2-3, with D perhaps matching TRBD1 (7 bases). The CDR3 covers 14 residues. Germline CDR1 and CDR2: SGHTA and FQGNSA. The germline V and J ends were trimmed by 2 bases and 5 bases, with 11 bases remaining between them. The chain's CDR3 is CASSLQGGEDTQYF. The CDR3 DNA follows: TGTGCCAGCAGCTTACAGGGGGGTGAAGATACGCAGTATTTT.

This clonotype appeared a single time. A much larger clonotype is one base distant, so this may be a read error. The rearrangement links TRBV28 to TRBJ2-1, with D perhaps matching TRBD1 (6 bases). Germline CDR1 and CDR2: MDHEN and SYDVKM. CDR3 length equals 14 residues. In nucleotides, the CDR3 is TGTTCCAGCAGTTATCCGGGACACAACAATGAGCAGTTCTTC. Translating it yields CSSSYPGHNNEQFF.

The CDR3 DNA reads TGTGCCAGCAGTGGCCGGGACTTCAATCAGCCCCAGCATTTT. Translation gives CASSGRDFNQPQHF. The chain is built from TRBV25-1 and TRBJ1-5; perhaps TRBD1 as D (5 bases). The CDR3 runs 14 residues. Germline V gene lookup returns CDR1 MGHDK and CDR2 SYGVNS. V lost 4 bases and J lost 3, with 10 bases in between.

The V and J genes are TRBV7-2 and TRBJ2-3; perhaps TRBD2 as D (6 bases). The germline V gene encodes CDR1 SGHTA and CDR2 FQGNSA. Trimming removed 4 bases from V and 6 bases from J, with 20 bases in between. The CDR3 extends over 16 amino acids. The CDR3 DNA reads as TGTGCCAGCAGCTCCAGCGCGGGACTGGGGCCGGATACGCAGTATTTT. Residues: CASSSSAGLGPDTQYF. The full variable domain, its missing parts supplied by reference TRBV7-2 and TRBJ2-3, is GAGVSQSPSNKVTEKGKDVELRCDPISGHTALYWYRQSLGQGLEFLIYFQGNSAPDKSGLPSDRFSAERTGGSVSTLTIQRTQQEDSAVYLCASSSSAGLGPDTQYFGPGTRLTVL.

This chain connects TRBV19 to TRBJ2-7; D call uncertain. The CDR3 totals 14 residues. Trimming pared 4 bases from V and 0 bases from J, leaving 10 bases between. Per the germline V gene, CDR1 is LNHDA and CDR2 is SQIVND (reference sequence). CDR3 DNA: TGTGCCAGTAGTAATGGACCAGGCTCCTACGAGCAGTACTTC. Protein sequence: CASSNGPGSYEQYF.

This clonotype has more than one count but fewer than ten. The chain carries TRBV7-9 and TRBJ2-1, with unresolved D. Germline CDR1 SEHNR, CDR2 FQNEAQ (reference sequence). V was cut by 2 bases and J by 6 bases, with 14 bases left in between. The CDR3 consists of 15 residues. CDR3 amino acids: CASSLSTGPGNEQFF. DNA of the CDR3: TGTGCCAGCAGCTTATCGACCGGCCCTGGCAATGAGCAGTTCTTC. Together with reference TRBV7-9 and TRBJ2-1, the CDR3 gives the full variable domain: DTGVSQNPRHKITKRGQNVTFRCDPISEHNRLYWYRQTLGQGPEFLTYFQNEAQLEKSRLLSDRFSAERPKGSFSTLEIQRTEQGDSAMYLCASSLSTGPGNEQFFGPGTRLTVL.

The V and J genes are TRBV7-6 and TRBJ1-4, with 7 nucleotides matching TRBD1. The CDR3 spans 15 residues. From germline, CDR1 is SGHVS and CDR2 FNYEAQ. Trimming at V came to 3 bases and at J to 7 bases, leaving 8 bases not matched to a gene. The CDR3 DNA follows: TGTGCCAGCAGCTTCCCGGGACAGTTGAGTGAAAAACTGTTTTTT. Protein sequence: CASSFPGQLSEKLFF.

This clonotype was detected only a few times. The CDR3 DNA sequence: TGTGCCAGCAGCCCAAGAGGGGCCGTCCCTGAAAAACTGTTTTTT. This codes for CASSPRGAVPEKLFF. This chain joins TRBV4-2 and TRBJ1-4; possibly TRBD1 for D (5 bases). Germline-derived CDR1 and CDR2 are LGHNA and YNFKEQ. V lost 4 bases and J lost 7, with 16 bases in between. There are 15 residues in the CDR3.

The chain employs TRBV20-1 and TRBJ2-5, with D perhaps matching TRBD1 or TRBD2 (5 bases each). The CDR3 is 16 residues long. Germline values: CDR1 DFQATT, CDR2 SNEGSKA (reference sequence). Trimming left V 0 bases short and J 0 bases short, with 14 bases between. Here the CDR3 reads CSARDGTGADQETQYF. The CDR3 DNA reads as TGCAGTGCTAGAGATGGGACCGGCGCCGACCAAGAGACCCAGTACTTC.

Only a few counts were recorded for this clonotype. The chain is built from TRBV6-6 and TRBJ1-5; perhaps TRBD1 as D (5 bases). Germline assignment: CDR1 MNHNY and CDR2 SVGAGI (reference sequence). V lost 6 bases, J lost 6 bases, and 18 bases lay in between. The CDR3 extends over 15 amino acids. The CDR3 here is CASRGAGMKAQPQHF. The CDR3, as DNA: TGTGCCAGCAGAGGGGCGGGGATGAAGGCTCAGCCCCAGCATTTT.

This clonotype came up a few times. The chain joins TRBV12-3 or TRBV12-4 to TRBJ1-1; tentative D call: TRBD1 (6 bases). V lost 3 bases, J lost 4 bases, and 21 bases lay in between. The CDR3 length is 17 residues. CDR3 nucleotides: TGTGCCAGCAGTTTGGGTATAGGGGGGGCGCGGAGCACTGAAGCTTTCTTT. The encoded protein is CASSLGIGGARSTEAFF.

This clonotype appeared a few times. V usage is TRBV28 and J usage is TRBJ2-7; D tentatively fits TRBD1 or TRBD2 (5 bases each). There are 12 residues in the CDR3. CDR1 and CDR2 from the germline V gene are MDHEN and SYDVKM. The V end lost 6 bases, the J end lost 10 bases, and 16 bases lay between the germline ends. The CDR3 loop is CASRGTANLQYF. For the CDR3, the DNA is TGTGCCAGCAGAGGGACGGCTAACCTTCAGTACTTC.

This clonotype showed up just a few times. V and J are TRBV6-1 and TRBJ2-7; TRBD1 matches 8 bases. J gave up 1 base and V 5 bases, and 7 bases lay outside the gene matches. CDR3 length equals 15 residues. Germline CDR1 is MNHNS and CDR2 is SASEGT. CDR3 sequence: CASSPTGQASYEQYF. The CDR3 DNA follows: TGTGCCAGCAGTCCCACGGGACAGGCATCCTACGAGCAGTACTTC.

The V gene is TRBV19, the J gene TRBJ2-1; D is possibly TRBD1 or TRBD2 (5 bases each). The germline V gene has CDR1 LNHDA and CDR2 SQIVND (reference sequence). The CDR3 has 17 amino acids. The V end was cut by 3 bases, the J end by 1 base, with 16 bases between. CDR3 sequence (DNA): TGTGCCAGTAGTATCGGAGAAGGGACCGATTCCTACAATGAGCAGTTCTTC. It yields the protein CASSIGEGTDSYNEQFF.

This chain uses TRBV11-3 with TRBJ2-2, with 10 bases identical to TRBD2. CDR3 length equals 19 residues. The germline gives CDR1 SGHNT, CDR2 YENEEA. The J segment lost 7 bases and the V segment lost 5 bases, leaving 19 bases of the junction unmatched. The CDR3 sequence: CASSQTSGRIQSKVGELFF. The CDR3 nucleotides read TGTGCCAGCAGCCAGACTAGCGGGCGAATCCAAAGTAAGGTCGGGGAGCTGTTTTTT.

The rearrangement uses TRBV6-2 or TRBV6-3 and TRBJ1-2; D ambiguous. V dropped 6 bases and J dropped 0 bases, with 14 bases sitting between them. The CDR3 sequence is 15 residues long. Per germline, CDR1 MNHEY and CDR2 SVGEGT. The CDR3, as DNA: TGTGCCAGCAGATTTTGGAGAGCTTCTAACTATGGCTACACCTTC. Its translation is CASRFWRASNYGYTF.

The chain carries TRBV19 and TRBJ1-1, with 7 positions matching TRBD1. The J segment lost 0 bases and the V segment lost 4 bases, leaving 8 bases of the junction unmatched. The length of the CDR3 is 16 residues. The V gene's germline CDR1 is LNHDA and CDR2 SQIVND (reference sequence). The CDR3 nucleotides are TGTGCCAGTAGTAATCCGGGACAGAGAATGAACACTGAAGCTTTCTTT. Translated, it gives CASSNPGQRMNTEAFF.

On this clonotype itself: A much larger clone lies a single base off, so this may be a read error. The conserved closing phenylalanine or tryptophan is absent in this CDR3, likely reflecting a read error. V and J are TRBV7-8 and TRBJ1-1; TRBD1 is a possible D gene (5 bases). This CDR3 region has 19 residues. Per germline, CDR1 SGHVS and CDR2 FQNEAQ. The V end was cut by 5 bases, the J end by 0 bases, with 25 bases between. DNA of the CDR3: TGTGCCAGCAGCCCATCCGGGGCTGTTTGGAGCGGAATGAACACTGAAGCTTTCCTT. Protein product: CASSPSGAVWSGMNTEAFL.